Sequencing of this T cell receptor beta chain was carried out in a study of blood T cell repertoires in COVID-19. In the study overall: The study drew acute and convalescent COVID-19 samples from the United States, Italy and Spain. PBMCs, B-cell-depleted T cells, or T cells were the source of the cDNA or gDNA that made up the material.

Original handling: Amplifying reference gene primers gave estimates of nucleated cell counts. Sequencing was performed with immunoSEQ multiplex PCR; in TCRdb, only in-frame clones are kept and a portion is missing. V, J and clone size are those of that table, while D and trimming were read from the DNA. The table has about 260,000 clones, approximately 90% seen once. The sequenced sample consisted of peripheral blood. The sequence was obtained from a woman aged 45-59 years who had recovered from COVID-19.

The CDR3 loop reads CASSLTGGYGYTF. The CDR3, as DNA: TGTGCCAGCAGTTTAACCGGGGGATATGGCTACACCTTC. V gene TRBV12-3 or TRBV12-4 combines with J gene TRBJ1-2, with a weak D call TRBD1 (5 bases). Trimming removed 2 bases at V and 5 bases at J, with 9 bases between. The CDR3 is made up of 13 amino acids.